The 30 T cell receptor beta chains presented below share a single source sample, sequenced in a study of blood T cell repertoires in COVID-19. Data came from immunoSEQ multiplex PCR; TCRdb stores just in-frame clones and leaves some out. The table shows roughly 62,000 clones, with approximately 92% occurring only once. Sequenced material: peripheral blood. The receptors come from a human donor in a cohort sampled during active COVID-19.

The chain carries TRBV14 and TRBJ1-2, with a weak D call TRBD1 (6 bases). V dropped 2 bases and J dropped 7 bases, with 8 bases sitting between them. The CDR3 has 12 amino acids. Germline V CDR1 and CDR2: SGHDN, FVKESK. CDR3 sequence reads: CASSQQGFGYTF. CDR3 DNA: TGTGCCAGCAGCCAACAGGGGTTTGGCTACACCTTC.

This clone was picked up one time. This chain joins TRBV7-2 and TRBJ2-5; D gene unclear. CDR3 size: 14 residues. The ends were cut back, 1 base at V and 6 bases at J, with 12 bases in the middle. Germline loops: CDR1 SGHTA, CDR2 FQGNSA. The chain's CDR3 is CASSLDGSKKTQYF. DNA of the CDR3: TGTGCCAGCAGCTTAGACGGGTCCAAAAAGACCCAGTACTTC.

As for this clone: The junction differs from germline at one of its ends, possibly a read error. The gene calls are TRBV7-7 and TRBJ2-1, with TRBD2 matching over 11 bases. CDR1 and CDR2 from the germline V gene are SSHAT and FNYEAQ (reference sequence). The CDR3 runs 15 residues. CDR3 region: CASSMGTSGYNEQFF. The DNA for the CDR3 is TGTGCTAGCAGTATGGGGACTAGCGGATACAATGAGCAGTTCTTC.

This chain joins TRBV20-1 and TRBJ1-4; D not resolved. The CDR3 runs 11 residues. Germline V lookup: CDR1 DFQATT, CDR2 SNEGSKA (reference sequence). The V gene lost 6 bases and the J gene lost 7 bases, with 9 bases spanning the gap. The CDR3 reads CSATSFEKLFF. The CDR3 region has the DNA TGCAGTGCCACTAGTTTTGAAAAACTGTTTTTT.

This clone was picked up one time. The J gene is TRBJ2-1, the V gene TRBV5-1; 9 bases are shared with TRBD2. J gave up 3 bases and V 4 bases, and 5 bases lay outside the gene matches. Germline V lookup: CDR1 SGHRS, CDR2 YFSETQ. The CDR3 extends over 15 amino acids. The CDR3 DNA reads TGCGCCAGCAGCATAACTAGCGGGTACTACAATGAGCAGTTCTTC. Translation: CASSITSGYYNEQFF.

The chain uses TRBV7-8 and TRBJ1-1; D possibly corresponds to TRBD1 (5 bases). V gave up 0 bases and J gave up 5 bases, with 31 bases separating them. This CDR3 region has 21 residues. The V gene's germline CDR1 is SGHVS and CDR2 FQNEAQ. The CDR3 region is CASSLAFLPEHETIGGTEAFF. The CDR3 DNA is TGTGCCAGCAGCTTAGCGTTCCTTCCGGAACACGAGACTATTGGGGGGACTGAAGCTTTCTTT.

The chain is built from TRBV29-1 and TRBJ1-1, with 7 bases lining up with TRBD1. CDR1 and CDR2 (germline): SQVTM, ANQGSEA. The CDR3 consists of 12 residues. V lost 5 bases to trimming and J lost 4 bases; unmatched junction nucleotides: 4. CDR3 nucleotide sequence: TGCAGCGTTACGACAGGGATCACTGAAGCTTTCTTT. Amino acid sequence: CSVTTGITEAFF.

This clone was seen once. This chain connects TRBV21-1 to TRBJ2-7; TRBD2 was called by the table and not checked on the DNA. TRBV21-1 is noted as a pseudogene. CDR3 length: 17 residues. CDR3 in DNA: TGTGCCAGCAGCAAACGCGCTAGCCGCCTTACCTTTTACGAGCAGTACTTC. Its protein product is CASSKRASRLTFYEQYF.

The chain recombines TRBV7-9 with TRBJ2-7, with 9 bases lining up with TRBD1. V shed 6 bases, J shed 0 bases, and the junction held 6 bases outside the gene matches. Germline V CDR1 and CDR2: SEHNR, FQNEAQ (reference sequence). The CDR3 is 15 amino acids. CDR3 loop: CASRRDRDGSYEQYF. As DNA, the CDR3 is TGTGCCAGCAGGAGGGACAGGGATGGCTCCTACGAGCAGTACTTC. Complete variable domain (other parts from reference TRBV7-9 and TRBJ2-7): DTGVSQNPRHKITKRGQNVTFRCDPISEHNRLYWYRQTLGQGPEFLTYFQNEAQLEKSRLLSDRFSAERPKGSFSTLEIQRTEQGDSAMYLCASRRDRDGSYEQYFGPGTRLTVT.

The chain couples TRBV28 to TRBJ2-7; TRBD1 aligns across 8 bases. The V gene's germline CDR1 is MDHEN and CDR2 SYDVKM. This CDR3 region has 14 residues. With 6 bases clipped from V and 0 bases from J, the junction kept 4 bases outside the gene matches. Written as DNA, the CDR3 is TGTGCCAGCAGCTCGACAGGGGCCTCCTACGAGCAGTACTTC. It translates to CASSSTGASYEQYF. Based on the CDR3 plus reference TRBV28 and TRBJ2-7, the full variable domain is DVKVTQSSRYLVKRTGEKVFLECVQDMDHENMFWYRQDPGLGLRLIYFSYDVKMKEKGDIPEGYSVSREKKERFSLILESASTNQTSMYLCASSSTGASYEQYFGPGTRLTVT.

The chain carries TRBV18 and TRBJ1-2; D might be TRBD1 (5 bases). CDR3 length: 14 residues. V dropped 2 bases and J dropped 3 bases, with 10 bases sitting between them. Germline V gene sequence: CDR1 KGHSH, CDR2 LQKENI. The CDR3 region is CASSPRLGDYGYTF. CDR3 DNA: TGTGCCAGCTCACCAAGGCTAGGGGACTATGGCTACACCTTC.

The chain is built from TRBV25-1 and TRBJ2-2, with D possibly being TRBD1 (6 bases). Germline-derived CDR1 and CDR2 are MGHDK and SYGVNS. Deletions cut 6 bases from V and 9 bases from J, with 14 bases between. The CDR3 spans 13 residues. CDR3 in amino acids: CASRHRQDRELFF. The CDR3 DNA follows: TGTGCCAGCAGGCATCGACAGGACCGGGAGCTGTTTTTT.

The chain joins TRBV11-3 to TRBJ2-1; D perhaps matches TRBD2 (5 bases). V was cut by 3 bases and J by 5 bases, with 8 bases left in between. The CDR3 is made up of 13 amino acids. The V gene's germline CDR1 is SGHNT and CDR2 YENEEA. CDR3 coding DNA: TGTGCCAGCAGCTTTAGGAGGCACAATGAGCAGTTCTTC. Residues: CASSFRRHNEQFF.

The chain has TRBV7-2 and TRBJ2-1; no firm D call. CDR1 and CDR2 (germline): SGHTA, FQGNSA. V dropped 1 base and J dropped 2 bases, with 9 bases sitting between them. This CDR3 spans 15 amino acids. The DNA for the CDR3 is TGTGCCAGCAGCTTAGGGGCATCGCCCTACAATGAGCAGTTCTTC. It encodes CASSLGASPYNEQFF.

The chain recombines TRBV7-9 with TRBJ1-1; D possibly corresponds to TRBD1 (6 bases). CDR1 and CDR2 from the germline V gene are SEHNR and FQNEAQ (reference sequence). The CDR3 loop spans 15 amino acids. Between the trimmed V and J ends, which lost 5 bases and 0 bases, there was a span of 13 bases. CDR3 sequence: CASSTITGMNTEAFF. CDR3 in DNA: TGTGCCAGCAGCACCATCACAGGGATGAACACTGAAGCTTTCTTT. The full variable domain, in which reference TRBV7-9 and TRBJ1-1 provide the parts outside the CDR3, is DTGVSQNPRHKITKRGQNVTFRCDPISEHNRLYWYRQTLGQGPEFLTYFQNEAQLEKSRLLSDRFSAERPKGSFSTLEIQRTEQGDSAMYLCASSTITGMNTEAFFGQGTRLTVV.

The chain recombines TRBV12-3 or TRBV12-4 with TRBJ2-7; TRBD1 matches 8 bases. V lost 7 bases and J lost 4; bases outside the gene matches: 6. The CDR3 runs to 13 residues. CDR3 region: CASTADRGYEQYF. CDR3 sequence (DNA): TGTGCCAGCACCGCCGACAGGGGTTACGAGCAGTACTTC.

This chain joins TRBV7-9 and TRBJ2-7; 9 bases match TRBD2. The ends lost 5 bases at V and 4 bases at J; junction bases unmatched: 9. Germline V lookup: CDR1 SEHNR, CDR2 FQNEAQ (reference sequence). The CDR3 extends over 15 amino acids. In DNA form, the CDR3 reads TGTGCCAGCAGCCGCCCCCCAGCGGGGGGTTACGAGCAGTACTTC. It specifies CASSRPPAGGYEQYF.

This chain links TRBV7-3 with TRBJ2-7; D gene uncertain. V was shortened by 2 bases and J by 7 bases, with 12 bases between the two germline ends. CDR3 length equals 13 residues. Germline V gene lookup returns CDR1 SGHTA and CDR2 FQGTGA. The CDR3: CASSLDSFEEQYF. In DNA form, the CDR3 reads TGTGCCAGCAGCTTAGATTCCTTTGAGGAGCAGTACTTC.

The chain couples TRBV7-9 to TRBJ1-1; D call uncertain. From germline, CDR1 is SEHNR and CDR2 FQNEAQ (reference sequence). The CDR3 has 13 amino acids. Trimming removed 7 bases at V and 4 bases at J, with 13 bases between. The CDR3 DNA is TGTGCCAGCACCCAGCTGGCAGGCACTGAAGCTTTCTTT. Its protein is CASTQLAGTEAFF.

The V gene is TRBV3-1 (or the pseudogene TRBV3-2), the J gene TRBJ2-7, with a weak D call TRBD2 (5 bases). Germline lookup yields CDR1 LGHDT and CDR2 YNNKEL (reference sequence). Trimming took 4 bases from V and 3 from J, leaving 16 bases between them. The length of the CDR3 is 15 residues. The CDR3 DNA sequence: TGTGCCAGCAGCCTATCCGGGATTGGAAACTACGAGCAGTACTTC. It yields the protein CASSLSGIGNYEQYF.

This clone has a handful of counts. The chain uses TRBV24-1 and TRBJ1-1; D is perhaps TRBD1 (5 bases). Trimming left V 6 bases short and J 0 bases short, with 7 bases between. CDR1 and CDR2 (germline): KGHDR, SFDVKD. The CDR3 sequence is 13 residues long. The chain's CDR3 is CATSLGVNTEAFF. CDR3 DNA sequence: TGTGCCACCAGTTTAGGGGTGAACACTGAAGCTTTCTTT.

The chain joins TRBV3-1 (or the pseudogene TRBV3-2) to TRBJ2-7; 9 nucleotides align to TRBD2. CDR3 size: 15 residues. V lost 2 bases to trimming and J lost 3 bases; unmatched junction nucleotides: 5. CDR1 and CDR2 (germline): LGHDT, YNNKEL (reference sequence). The CDR3: CASSQLWTSVYEQYF. CDR3 nucleotides: TGTGCCAGCAGCCAATTATGGACTAGCGTCTACGAGCAGTACTTC.

This clone came up a few times. This rearrangement joins TRBV30 to TRBJ2-2; D may be TRBD2 (6 bases). V gave up 0 bases and J gave up 5 bases, with 10 bases separating them. Germline V gene lookup returns CDR1 GTSNPN and CDR2 SVGIG (reference sequence). This CDR3 is 14 amino acids long. In DNA, the CDR3 is TGTGCCTGGAGTGTATCAGGGAGGACCGGGGAGCTGTTTTTT. Translation: CAWSVSGRTGELFF. Full variable domain (remainder filled in from reference TRBV30 and TRBJ2-2): SQTIHQWPATLVQPVGSPLSLECTVEGTSNPNLYWYRQAAGRGLQLLFYSVGIGQISSEVPQNLSASRPQDRQFILSSKKLLLSDSGFYLCAWSVSGRTGELFFGEGSRLTVL.

This clone was observed a single time. The chain is built from TRBV6-6 and TRBJ2-7; TRBD1 agrees at 8 bases. Germline CDR1 is MNHNY and CDR2 is SVGAGI (reference sequence). After removal of 5 bases from V and 2 bases from J, the junction contained 8 bases not matched to a gene. The CDR3 is made up of 15 amino acids. The CDR3 region is CASSTEGTGPYEQYF. DNA for the CDR3: TGTGCCAGCAGTACCGAAGGGACAGGTCCCTACGAGCAGTACTTC.

V gene TRBV2 combines with J gene TRBJ1-1, with 7 nucleotides matching TRBD1. V was pared by 6 bases and J by 6 bases, with 7 bases of the junction left unmatched. This CDR3 spans 13 amino acids. Germline V CDR1 and CDR2: SNHLY, FYNNEI. CDR3 sequence reads: CASRARGNSEAFF. Here the CDR3 DNA reads TGTGCCAGCAGGGCCAGGGGGAATTCTGAAGCTTTCTTT.

This clone was seen a single time. CDR3 in DNA: TGCGCCAGCAGCTTAATGGGACAGGGGGCACGAGAAAAACTGTTTTTT. Encoded protein: CASSLMGQGAREKLFF. The chain couples TRBV5-1 to TRBJ1-4, with 12 bases matching TRBD1. Germline lookup yields CDR1 SGHRS and CDR2 YFSETQ. The CDR3 length is 16 residues. V gave up 2 bases and J gave up 8 bases; unmatched junction bases: 7.

The chain has TRBV9 and TRBJ2-1, with TRBD2 matching over 7 bases. The junction had 9 bases not matched to a gene; V was cut back by 0 bases and J by 9 bases. In germline, CDR1 is SGDLS, CDR2 YYNGEE. This CDR3 comprises 15 residues. CDR3 amino acids: CASSVVGTNVGEQFF. DNA for the CDR3: TGTGCCAGCAGCGTAGTGGGGACTAATGTTGGTGAGCAGTTCTTC.

The V and J genes are TRBV18 and TRBJ1-3, with D possibly matching TRBD1 (6 bases). Trimming left V 5 bases short and J 0 bases short, with 17 bases between. This CDR3 is built from 17 residues. The germline V gene has CDR1 KGHSH and CDR2 LQKENI. This CDR3 reads CASSIPGGGSSGNTIYF. As DNA, the CDR3 is TGTGCCAGCTCAATCCCCGGGGGGGGCAGCTCTGGAAACACCATATATTTT.

The chain uses TRBV24-1 and TRBJ2-7, with 9 positions matching TRBD2. CDR3 length: 16 amino acids. Germline V gene data show CDR1 as KGHDR and CDR2 as SFDVKD. V dropped 4 bases and J dropped 0; count of bases not matched to a gene: 6. The CDR3 sequence: CATSDSSGKSSYEQYF. The CDR3 region has the DNA TGTGCCACCAGTGACTCTAGCGGGAAGAGCTCCTACGAGCAGTACTTC.

The chain carries TRBV2 and TRBJ1-6, with D perhaps TRBD1 (5 bases). The CDR3 is made up of 16 amino acids. V lost 2 bases to trimming and J lost 7 bases, with 15 bases between them. Germline V gene lookup returns CDR1 SNHLY and CDR2 FYNNEI. The CDR3 loop reads CASSESGHPLNSPLHF. CDR3 in DNA: TGTGCCAGCAGTGAATCAGGACATCCTCTCAATTCACCCCTCCACTTT.